This T cell receptor beta chain was found in a study of blood T cells in healthy people across ages. The second PCR ran 7 to 11 cycles with a sample-barcoded 5' primer and J-beta primers. TCRdb reprocessed the 5' RACE reads via MiXCR and lists one record per CDR3 protein. The sample records 920,000 or so distinct CDR3 sequences, more than 35% being singletons. Each sample provided at least 5.5 micrograms of extracted total RNA. V lost 3 bases, J lost 13 bases, and 8 bases stayed unmatched. This CDR3 is 12 amino acids long. Germline V lookup: CDR1 SEHNR, CDR2 FQNEAQ (reference sequence). The J gene is TRBJ1-2, the V gene TRBV7-9; 7 positions agree with TRBD1. Sample: blood. This TCR was recovered from a woman aged 60-75 years in good health. The DNA for the CDR3 is TGTGCCAGCAGCTTCCGGGACAGCCCTTGCACCTTC. This translates into CASSFRDSPCTF. Using reference TRBV7-9 and TRBJ1-2 for the parts outside the CDR3, the full variable domain is DTGVSQNPRHKITKRGQNVTFRCDPISEHNRLYWYRQTLGQGPEFLTYFQNEAQLEKSRLLSDRFSAERPKGSFSTLEIQRTEQGDSAMYLCASSFRDSPCTFGSGTRLTVV.